What follows are 27 T cell receptor beta chains derived from one specimen sequenced in a study of blood T cell repertoires in COVID-19. Measured with immunoSEQ multiplex PCR; TCRdb has only the in-frame clones, and not every one. This table holds over 150,000 clones, around four fifths found once. Material: peripheral blood. These receptor sequences come from a woman between 65 and 79 years old with COVID-19, enrolled during active disease.

This sequence joins TRBV19 and TRBJ2-1; D gene ambiguous. Germline-derived CDR1 and CDR2 are LNHDA and SQIVND (reference sequence). The CDR3 runs to 11 residues. V dropped 8 bases and J dropped 4 bases, with 6 bases sitting between them. CDR3 region: CASSLYNEQFF. CDR3 in DNA: TGTGCCAGTTCCTTATACAATGAGCAGTTCTTC.

The chain links TRBV4-1 to TRBJ2-4, with 9 positions matching TRBD1. There are 21 residues in the CDR3. Looked up from germline, CDR1 is MGHRA and CDR2 is YSYEKL. The ends lost 0 bases at V and 0 bases at J; junction bases unmatched: 15. CDR3 residues: CASSQDGTGSPGGLAKNIQYF. In DNA form, the CDR3 reads TGCGCCAGCAGCCAAGATGGGACAGGGAGCCCCGGAGGGCTAGCCAAAAACATTCAGTACTTC.

Notes on this clone: The same CDR3 also results from other DNA sequences found in this sample. The chain has TRBV6-2 or TRBV6-3 and TRBJ1-5, with D perhaps TRBD1 (6 bases). The length of the CDR3 is 14 residues. Trimming took 0 bases from V and 4 from J, leaving 7 bases between them. Germline CDR1 reads MNHEY; CDR2 reads SVGEGT. CDR3 coding DNA: TGTGCCAGCAGTTACTCACAGGGAAATCAGCCCCAGCATTTT. This translates into CASSYSQGNQPQHF.

The chain recombines TRBV28 with TRBJ1-2; 11 bases map to TRBD1. Germline loops: CDR1 MDHEN, CDR2 SYDVKM. V gave up 6 bases and J gave up 1 base; unmatched junction bases: 1. The CDR3 extends over 14 amino acids. The CDR3 DNA reads as TGTGCCAGCAGGGGACAGGGGGTTAACTATGGCTACACCTTC. Its protein is CASRGQGVNYGYTF.

The J gene is TRBJ2-1, the V gene TRBV14; maybe TRBD2 (5 bases). The germline gives CDR1 SGHDN, CDR2 FVKESK. CDR3 size: 14 residues. The V gene lost 1 base and the J gene lost 7 bases, with 11 bases spanning the gap. This CDR3 is CASSQGGERNEQFF. CDR3 coding DNA: TGTGCCAGCAGCCAAGGGGGAGAAAGGAATGAGCAGTTCTTC.

The V and J genes are TRBV5-4 and TRBJ1-3, with D maybe TRBD1 (5 bases). CDR3 length: 15 amino acids. Trimming took off 4 bases at V and 4 bases at J, with 15 bases between the two ends. Looked up from germline, CDR1 is SGHNT and CDR2 is YYREEE (reference sequence). This CDR3 reads CASSADQGSGNTIYF. As DNA, the CDR3 is TGTGCCAGCAGCGCTGACCAGGGTTCCGGAAACACCATATATTTT.

This clone was picked up one time. The V gene is TRBV28, the J gene TRBJ1-6, with a tentative D call TRBD1 (5 bases). Trimming took off 4 bases at V and 7 bases at J, with 14 bases between the two ends. The CDR3 runs 15 residues. CDR1 is MDHEN and CDR2 is SYDVKM in the germline V gene. The CDR3 here is CASSSLQYRNSPLHF. The CDR3 DNA reads TGTGCCAGCAGTTCTCTCCAATACAGGAATTCACCCCTCCACTTT.

This chain connects TRBV19 to TRBJ2-5; D is possibly TRBD1 (5 bases). Germline V gene sequence: CDR1 LNHDA, CDR2 SQIVND (reference sequence). With 3 bases removed from V and 5 bases from J, the gap between germline ends came to 13 bases. The CDR3 has 14 amino acids. CDR3 sequence (DNA): TGTGCCAGTAGTATTACTCATTCAGGGGAGACCCAGTACTTC. Encoded protein: CASSITHSGETQYF.

The CDR3 region has the DNA TGTGCCAGCAGTACTATCCCTAGCGGGAGGGGGGCGTTCTTC. Translated: CASSTIPSGRGAFF. This chain joins TRBV28 and TRBJ2-1, with 12 positions matching TRBD2. This CDR3 has 14 amino acids. CDR1 is MDHEN, CDR2 SYDVKM, per germline. V trimming: 5 bases; J trimming: 15 bases; junction bases outside the gene matches: 11.

This clone came up once. The genes are TRBV6-5 and TRBJ1-5, with D possibly matching TRBD1 (6 bases). The CDR3 is 15 residues long. Trimming took 6 bases from V and 3 from J, leaving 15 bases between them. Germline loops: CDR1 MNHEY, CDR2 SVGAGI. CDR3 DNA: TGTGCCAGCAGGCGCCTCCGGGACAACAATCAGCCCCAGCATTTT. Its protein product is CASRRLRDNNQPQHF.

The chain is built from TRBV27 and TRBJ2-3; D ambiguous. The germline V gene has CDR1 MNHEY and CDR2 SMNVEV (reference sequence). The CDR3 consists of 17 residues. V shed 6 bases and J shed 2 bases, with 21 bases lying between them. The CDR3 DNA sequence: TGTGCCAGCAGCCCCCTCCAACAGTTCACTTTCACAGATACGCAGTATTTT. Residues: CASSPLQQFTFTDTQYF.

This chain uses TRBV30 with TRBJ2-6, with no clear D. Germline V gene data show CDR1 as GTSNPN and CDR2 as SVGIG (reference sequence). V was clipped by 2 bases and J by 4 bases, with 6 bases between them. The CDR3 extends over 13 amino acids. The DNA for the CDR3 is TGTGCCTGGAGTACTCCCGGGGCCAACGTCCTGACTTTC. This gives the protein CAWSTPGANVLTF.

This rearrangement joins TRBV29-1 to TRBJ1-1; 8 bases align to TRBD1. The CDR3 sequence is 16 residues long. Per germline, CDR1 SQVTM and CDR2 ANQGSEA. The ends lost 7 bases at V and 2 bases at J; junction bases unmatched: 15. The CDR3 protein is CSAQGSGGAGNTEAFF. The CDR3 bases are TGCAGCGCGCAAGGTTCAGGGGGCGCGGGTAACACTGAAGCTTTCTTT.

The V gene is TRBV10-3, the J gene TRBJ2-1, with a weak D call TRBD2 (5 bases). CDR1 and CDR2 from the germline V gene are ENHRY and SYGVKD. The length of the CDR3 is 12 residues. Between the trimmed V and J ends, which lost 3 bases and 10 bases, there was a span of 10 bases. DNA for the CDR3: TGTGCCATCAGTGATCGGGGTTGGGAGCAGTTCTTC. Protein: CAISDRGWEQFF.

The chain links TRBV27 to TRBJ1-3; D might be TRBD1 (5 bases). CDR1 is MNHEY and CDR2 is SMNVEV in the germline V gene (reference sequence). The CDR3 has 16 amino acids. V lost 2 bases and J 2 bases, leaving 13 bases between the germline ends. The CDR3 coding sequence is TGTGCCAGCAGTTTAACCAGGACACCACCTGGAAACACCATATATTTT. Its translation is CASSLTRTPPGNTIYF.

The count of this clone is one. This chain connects TRBV30 to TRBJ1-1, with a weak D call TRBD1 (6 bases). CDR1 GTSNPN and CDR2 SVGIG come from the germline V gene (reference sequence). This CDR3 region has 13 residues. V lost 3 bases and J 1 base, leaving 9 bases between the germline ends. CDR3 protein: CAWSSTGNTEAFF. CDR3 nucleotide sequence: TGTGCCTGGAGCTCGACAGGGAACACTGAAGCTTTCTTT.

This sequence joins TRBV19 and TRBJ2-1; 7 bases fit TRBD2. The CDR3 is 15 amino acids. Losses at the gene ends were 6 bases for V and 4 bases for J; bases not matched to a gene: 9. The germline V gene encodes CDR1 LNHDA and CDR2 SQIVND (reference sequence). The CDR3 DNA reads as TGTGCCAGTAGCCTACGAGTAGCGGGTTACAATGAGCAGTTCTTC. Amino acid sequence: CASSLRVAGYNEQFF.

This chain connects TRBV5-6 to TRBJ1-4; no firm D call. V dropped 0 bases and J dropped 4 bases, with 7 bases sitting between them. This CDR3 is built from 14 residues. Per germline, CDR1 SGHDT and CDR2 YYEEEE. This CDR3 is CASSLDSFNEKLFF. The CDR3 DNA reads TGTGCCAGCAGCTTGGACAGCTTTAATGAAAAACTGTTTTTT.

CDR3 in DNA: TGTGCCAGCAGGGAGTCTTTCACCACAGATACGCAGTATTTT. Encoded protein: CASRESFTTDTQYF. The J gene is TRBJ2-3, the V gene TRBV27; D is ambiguous. The germline V and J ends were trimmed by 6 bases and 2 bases, with 12 bases remaining between them. Germline lookup yields CDR1 MNHEY and CDR2 SMNVEV (reference sequence). The CDR3 runs to 14 residues.

The DNA of the CDR3 is TGTGCCAGCAATCGGGGGGAAGTATCCGGGGAGCTGTTTTTT. It encodes CASNRGEVSGELFF. The rearrangement joins TRBV7-2 to TRBJ2-2; TRBD2 agrees at 7 bases. CDR1 is SGHTA, CDR2 FQGNSA, per germline. The CDR3 covers 14 residues. Trimming removed 7 bases from V and 6 bases from J; junction bases left unmatched: 8.

The rearrangement uses TRBV28 and TRBJ2-1; D possibly corresponds to TRBD1 (6 bases). Trimming removed 6 bases at V and 7 bases at J, with 19 bases between. CDR1 MDHEN and CDR2 SYDVKM come from the germline V gene. The CDR3 covers 15 residues. The DNA for the CDR3 is TGTGCCAGCAGCCGACGCTCAGGGGCGCGGAATGAGCAGTTCTTC. Protein product: CASSRRSGARNEQFF. Full variable domain (outside the CDR3, taken from reference TRBV28 and TRBJ2-1): DVKVTQSSRYLVKRTGEKVFLECVQDMDHENMFWYRQDPGLGLRLIYFSYDVKMKEKGDIPEGYSVSREKKERFSLILESASTNQTSMYLCASSRRSGARNEQFFGPGTRLTVL.

The chain uses TRBV7-9 and TRBJ1-2; TRBD1 might be the D (5 bases). The CDR3 has 14 amino acids. The germline V gene encodes CDR1 SEHNR and CDR2 FQNEAQ (reference sequence). Trimming cost V 4 bases and J 6 bases, with 15 bases left between them. CDR3: CASSSQGALDGYTF. The DNA for the CDR3 is TGTGCCAGCAGCTCTCAGGGTGCCCTGGATGGCTACACCTTC.

This sequence joins TRBV3-1 (or the pseudogene TRBV3-2) and TRBJ1-5; D is unclear. The CDR3 runs to 13 residues. The V end lost 4 bases, the J end lost 5 bases, and 9 bases lay between the germline ends. From germline, CDR1 is LGHDT and CDR2 YNNKEL (reference sequence). The CDR3: CASSPSGYQPQHF. In DNA form, the CDR3 reads TGTGCCAGCAGCCCCTCGGGGTATCAGCCCCAGCATTTT.

In this sample, this clone turned up a few times. The V gene is TRBV7-9, the J gene TRBJ1-1, with TRBD1 as a possible D gene (6 bases). V gave up 3 bases and J gave up 8 bases, with 10 bases separating them. This CDR3 region has 12 residues. Germline values: CDR1 SEHNR, CDR2 FQNEAQ (reference sequence). The CDR3 region has the DNA TGTGCCAGCAGCTTTGAGGACAGAGAAGCTTTCTTT. This gives the protein CASSFEDREAFF.

The gene calls are TRBV19 and TRBJ1-1, with a possible D match to TRBD1 (6 bases). Per the germline V gene, CDR1 is LNHDA and CDR2 is SQIVND (reference sequence). This CDR3 has 14 residues. V lost 5 bases to trimming and J lost 4 bases, with 14 bases between them. CDR3 sequence: CASSLQGIATEAFF. CDR3 nucleotides: TGTGCCAGTAGTCTTCAGGGGATAGCCACTGAAGCTTTCTTT.

The chain couples TRBV7-2 to TRBJ1-2; D remains unclear. V lost 2 bases to trimming and J lost 0 bases, with 10 bases between them. This CDR3 comprises 15 residues. CDR1 is SGHTA and CDR2 is FQGNSA in the germline V gene. This CDR3 is CASSLNAGTNYGYTF. The CDR3 nucleotides read TGTGCCAGCAGCTTAAATGCAGGAACTAACTATGGCTACACCTTC.

V usage is TRBV24-1 and J usage is TRBJ2-1; the match to TRBD2 covers 11 bases. The CDR3 is made up of 16 amino acids. The germline V gene has CDR1 KGHDR and CDR2 SFDVKD. Losses at the gene ends were 2 bases for V and 3 bases for J; bases not matched to a gene: 2. The CDR3 is CATSDSTSGSYNEQFF. In DNA form, the CDR3 reads TGTGCCACCAGTGATTCCACTAGCGGGAGCTACAATGAGCAGTTCTTC.